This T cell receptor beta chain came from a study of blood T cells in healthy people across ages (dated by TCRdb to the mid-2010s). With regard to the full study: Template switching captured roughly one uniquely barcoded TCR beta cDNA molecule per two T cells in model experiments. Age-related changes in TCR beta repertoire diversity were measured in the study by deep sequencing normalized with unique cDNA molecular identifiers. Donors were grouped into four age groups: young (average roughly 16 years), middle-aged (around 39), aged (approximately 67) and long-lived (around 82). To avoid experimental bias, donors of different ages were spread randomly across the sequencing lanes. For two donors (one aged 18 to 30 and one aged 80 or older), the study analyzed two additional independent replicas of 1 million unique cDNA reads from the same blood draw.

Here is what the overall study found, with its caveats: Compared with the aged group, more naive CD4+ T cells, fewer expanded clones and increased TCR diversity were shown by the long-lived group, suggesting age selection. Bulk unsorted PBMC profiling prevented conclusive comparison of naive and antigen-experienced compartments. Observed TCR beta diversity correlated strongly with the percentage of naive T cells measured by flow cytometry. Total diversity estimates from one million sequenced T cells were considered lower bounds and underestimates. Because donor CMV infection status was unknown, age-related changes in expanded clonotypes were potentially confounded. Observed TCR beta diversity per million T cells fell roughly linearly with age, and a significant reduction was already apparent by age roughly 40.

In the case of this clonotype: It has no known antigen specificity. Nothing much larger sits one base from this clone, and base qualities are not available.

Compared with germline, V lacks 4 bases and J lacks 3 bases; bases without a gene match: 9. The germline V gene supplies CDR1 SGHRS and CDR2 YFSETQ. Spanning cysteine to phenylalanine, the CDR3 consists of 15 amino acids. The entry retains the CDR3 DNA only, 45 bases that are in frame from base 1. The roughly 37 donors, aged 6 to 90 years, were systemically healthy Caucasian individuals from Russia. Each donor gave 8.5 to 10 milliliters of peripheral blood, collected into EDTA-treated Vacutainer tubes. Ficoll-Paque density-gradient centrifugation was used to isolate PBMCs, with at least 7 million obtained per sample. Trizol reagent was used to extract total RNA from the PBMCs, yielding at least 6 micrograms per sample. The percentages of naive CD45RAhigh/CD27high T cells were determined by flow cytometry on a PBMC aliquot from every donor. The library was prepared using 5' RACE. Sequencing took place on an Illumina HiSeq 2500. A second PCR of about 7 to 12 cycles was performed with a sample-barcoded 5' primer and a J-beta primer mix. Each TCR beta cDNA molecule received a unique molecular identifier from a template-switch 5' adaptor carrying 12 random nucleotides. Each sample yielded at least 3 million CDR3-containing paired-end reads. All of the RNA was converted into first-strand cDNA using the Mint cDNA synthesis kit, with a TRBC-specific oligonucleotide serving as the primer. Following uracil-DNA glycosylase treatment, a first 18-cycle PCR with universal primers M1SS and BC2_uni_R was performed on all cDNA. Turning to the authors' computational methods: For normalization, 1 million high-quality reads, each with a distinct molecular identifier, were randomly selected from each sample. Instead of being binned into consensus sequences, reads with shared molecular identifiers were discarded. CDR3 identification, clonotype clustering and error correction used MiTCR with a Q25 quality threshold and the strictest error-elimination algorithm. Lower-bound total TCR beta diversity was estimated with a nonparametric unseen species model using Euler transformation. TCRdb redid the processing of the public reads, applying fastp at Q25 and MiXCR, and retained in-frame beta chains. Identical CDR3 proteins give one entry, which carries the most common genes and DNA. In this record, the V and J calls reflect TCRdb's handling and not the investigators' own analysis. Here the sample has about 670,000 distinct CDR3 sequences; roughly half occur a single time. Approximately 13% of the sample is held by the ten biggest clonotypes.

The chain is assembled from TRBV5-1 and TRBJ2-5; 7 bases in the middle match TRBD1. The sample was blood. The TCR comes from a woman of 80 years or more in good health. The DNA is TGCGCCAGCAGCGTTCAAAAGGGGGCGGAAGAGACCCAGTACTTC. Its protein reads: CASSVQKGAEETQYF.